This T cell receptor (beta chain) is from a study of blood T cell repertoires in COVID-19. Whole-study context: T cells, B-cell-depleted T cells, or PBMCs provided the cDNA or gDNA that served as material.

Participant-reported clinical history was the basis for cohort assignment. The method was immunoSEQ multiplex PCR; TCRdb's version includes in-frame clones alone and lacks a portion of them. Of 150,000 or so clones listed, 86% were seen once; the top ten hold roughly 3.9%. This clonotype was sampled from a man aged 45-65 years who had recovered from COVID-19. The specimen was PBMCs or T cells enriched from blood (not recorded which).

This chain's CDR3 is CASSLGGTVFIGTEAFF. As DNA, the CDR3 is TGCGCCAGCAGCTTGGGCGGGACAGTTTTTATTGGCACTGAAGCTTTCTTT. This rearrangement joins TRBV5-1 to TRBJ1-1; 7 positions agree with TRBD1. Germline V CDR1 and CDR2: SGHRS, YFSETQ. Losses at the gene ends were 0 bases for V and 4 bases for J; bases not matched to a gene: 12. This CDR3 is built from 17 residues.